Sequencing of this TCR beta chain was carried out in a study of cytomegalovirus exposure and HLA in healthy donors. Study observations and caveats: Cytomegalovirus status was reportedly diagnosed by the classifier with high specificity and sensitivity. The study flagged around 160 TCR beta chains as cytomegalovirus-associated. In most subjects, TCR beta sequences reportedly gave accurate predictions of HLA-A and HLA-B alleles.

The germline V gene encodes CDR1 MNHNS and CDR2 SASEGT. Trimming removed 3 bases from V and 3 bases from J; junction bases left unmatched: 10. The CDR3 has 17 amino acids. This clone was recorded only once. Antigen specificity is unknown. 13 Jbeta primers and 60 Vbeta primers were used for the PCR. TCRdb's table, derived via immunoSEQ multiplex PCR, lists solely in-frame clones and lacks some. The sample gives approximately 190,000 clones, about four fifths of which show up once; around 6% is in the top ten. The clonotype originates from a woman aged 25 to 39 in good health and CMV-seropositive. Sequencing was done on a sample of PBMCs. The chain has TRBV6-1 and TRBJ2-7; 11 bases line up with TRBD2. CDR3 DNA: TGTGCCAGCAGTGACGGACTAGCGGGCGTCAAAATCTACGAGCAGTACTTC. This codes for CASSDGLAGVKIYEQYF.